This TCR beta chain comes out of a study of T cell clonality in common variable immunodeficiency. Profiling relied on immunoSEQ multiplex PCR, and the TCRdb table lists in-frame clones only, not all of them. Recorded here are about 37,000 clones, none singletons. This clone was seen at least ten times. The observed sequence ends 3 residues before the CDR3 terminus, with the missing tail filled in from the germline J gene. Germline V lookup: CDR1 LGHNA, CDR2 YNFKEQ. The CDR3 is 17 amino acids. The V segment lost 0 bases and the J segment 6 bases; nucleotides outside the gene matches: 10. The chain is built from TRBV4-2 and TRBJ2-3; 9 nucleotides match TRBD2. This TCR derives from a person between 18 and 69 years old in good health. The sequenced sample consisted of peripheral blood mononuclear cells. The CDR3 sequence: CASSQDLLSGGSDTQYF. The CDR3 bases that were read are TGTGCCAGCAGCCAAGATCTACTTAGCGGGGGTTCCGATACG.